The 13 T cell receptor beta chains reported below all come from one sample, sequenced in a study of CD8 T cells in Susac syndrome (dated by TCRdb to the late 2010s). Receptor libraries were prepared by the immunoSEQ multiplex PCR assay. RNA was extracted using the RNeasy kit, and roughly 0.5 to 1 microgram was reverse transcribed with random hexamers. In TCRdb, the public reads were trimmed at Q25 with fastp and aligned with MiXCR, with productive beta chains retained. CDR3 protein sequences are deduplicated, and each keeps its most common genes and DNA. The sample table lists about 120,000 distinct CDR3 sequences, around 94% of them with a count of one. The ten largest account for around 0.27% of the sample. Sequences were obtained from CD8+ T cells from PBMCs. These receptors came from a human donor with Susac syndrome.

Written as DNA, the CDR3 is TGTGCCATCGCACAGGGACGTTCCTACAATGAGCAGTTCTTC. Translated: CAIAQGRSYNEQFF. The chain recombines TRBV19 with TRBJ2-1; TRBD1 might be the D (6 bases). Deletions cut 10 bases from V and 1 base from J, with 14 bases between. The CDR3 has 14 residues. Germline V gene data show CDR1 as LNHDA and CDR2 as SQIVND (reference sequence).

J is TRBJ2-5 and V is TRBV20-1; the D gene is possibly TRBD1 (6 bases). Germline loops: CDR1 DFQATT, CDR2 SNEGSKA (reference sequence). V was cut by 4 bases and J by 1 base, with 19 bases left in between. This CDR3 contains 16 residues. DNA of the CDR3: TGCAGTGCTACGTATACTACAGGGTGGGGCCAAGAGACCCAGTACTTC. The encoded protein is CSATYTTGWGQETQYF.

The chain uses TRBV23-1 and TRBJ1-2; maybe TRBD1 (6 bases). TRBV23-1 is marked as an open reading frame, function uncertain. The V end lost 2 bases, the J end lost 8 bases, and 18 bases lay between the germline ends. CDR3 size: 15 residues. The CDR3 region has the DNA TGCGCCAGCAGTCAACGAATTGAACAGGGCTCGGGCTACACCTTC. Residues: CASSQRIEQGSGYTF.

The gene calls are TRBV18 and TRBJ2-1; D may be TRBD1 (5 bases). Germline loops: CDR1 KGHSH, CDR2 LQKENI. V gave up 3 bases and J gave up 1 base, with 10 bases separating them. This CDR3 is 15 amino acids long. DNA for the CDR3: TGTGCCAGCTCACCCCCTGACAGATCCTACAATGAGCAGTTCTTC. Translated: CASSPPDRSYNEQFF.

The V and J genes are TRBV7-9 and TRBJ2-7; 8 bases fit TRBD2. The CDR3 is 14 amino acids. Germline CDR1 is SEHNR and CDR2 is FQNEAQ (reference sequence). After removal of 5 bases from V and 6 bases from J, the junction contained 9 bases not matched to a gene. CDR3 residues: CASSTGTSLGEQYF. The CDR3, as DNA: TGTGCCAGCAGCACCGGGACTAGTTTGGGCGAGCAGTACTTC.

Here the CDR3 reads CSVAQSTDNYGYTF. The CDR3 nucleotides read TGCAGCGTTGCCCAATCGACAGATAACTATGGCTACACCTTC. The genes are TRBV29-1 and TRBJ1-2; possible D gene TRBD1, 5 bases. Germline CDR1 is SQVTM and CDR2 is ANQGSEA. The CDR3 contains 14 residues. Trimming cost V 4 bases and J 1 base, with 13 bases left between them.

The chain is built from TRBV2 and TRBJ1-1; no clear D. V was clipped by 2 bases and J by 2 bases, with 12 bases between them. CDR1 and CDR2 (germline): SNHLY, FYNNEI. This CDR3 contains 15 residues. CDR3 sequence (DNA): TGTGCCAGCAGTGAATTCATGGGCCAAAACACTGAAGCTTTCTTT. Translation gives CASSEFMGQNTEAFF.

The CDR3, as DNA: TGTGCCAGCAGTTCCTCGGCCGGGGATACGCAGTATTTT. Translating gives CASSSSAGDTQYF. The rearrangement links TRBV11-2 to TRBJ2-3; D ambiguous. Trimming cost V 6 bases and J 6 bases, with 13 bases left between them. The germline gives CDR1 SGHAT, CDR2 FQNNGV. CDR3 length: 13 residues. Full variable domain (missing parts from reference TRBV11-2 and TRBJ2-3): EAGVAQSPRYKIIEKRQSVAFWCNPISGHATLYWYQQILGQGPKLLIQFQNNGVVDDSQLPKDRFSAERLKGVDSTLKIQPAKLEDSAVYLCASSSSAGDTQYFGPGTRLTVL.

The chain combines TRBV6-6 with TRBJ2-3; TRBD2 matches at 13 bases. V gave up 4 bases and J gave up 5 bases; unmatched junction bases: 6. The CDR3 sequence is 16 residues long. Germline V gene sequence: CDR1 MNHNY, CDR2 SVGAGI (reference sequence). CDR3 nucleotides: TGTGCCAGCAGTTGGGGGACTAGCGGGGCCGTAGATACGCAGTATTTT. Encoded protein: CASSWGTSGAVDTQYF.

The chain uses TRBV3-1 and TRBJ1-2, with D uncertain. Germline V gives CDR1 LGHDT, CDR2 YNNKEL (reference sequence). The CDR3 loop spans 11 amino acids. The ends were cut back, 1 base at V and 9 bases at J, with 6 bases in the middle. The CDR3 region is CASSQGISYTF. In DNA form, the CDR3 reads TGTGCCAGCAGCCAAGGAATTAGCTACACCTTC.

This clonotype was found once. V gene TRBV20-1 combines with J gene TRBJ1-2; 10 bases align to TRBD1. Trimming took 0 bases from V and 4 from J; bases not matched to a gene: 2. This CDR3 spans 14 amino acids. From germline, CDR1 is DFQATT and CDR2 SNEGSKA (reference sequence). The CDR3 region is CSARDRDRGYGYTF. CDR3 DNA sequence: TGCAGTGCTAGAGATAGGGACAGGGGCTATGGCTACACCTTC.

The gene calls are TRBV7-9 and TRBJ1-2; D remains unclear. V was clipped by 1 base and J by 5 bases, with 11 bases between them. CDR1 and CDR2 (germline): SEHNR, FQNEAQ (reference sequence). The CDR3 has 14 residues. The CDR3 protein is CASSLGTDMYGYTF. The CDR3 DNA is TGTGCCAGCAGCTTAGGAACGGATATGTATGGCTACACCTTC.

CDR3 loop: CSARDRERLRSPLHF. CDR3 DNA: TGCAGTGCTAGAGATCGGGAACGTCTTAGATCACCCCTCCACTTT. This chain links TRBV20-1 with TRBJ1-6, with unresolved D. V was shortened by 0 bases and J by 10 bases, with 16 bases between the two germline ends. In germline, CDR1 is DFQATT, CDR2 SNEGSKA (reference sequence). This CDR3 region has 15 residues.